This T cell receptor beta chain comes out of a study of early T cells in non-severe SARS-CoV-2 infection. The V and J ends lost 4 bases and 1 base, in that order; junction bases with no gene match: 11. The CDR3 is 17 residues long. Per germline, CDR1 SGHRS and CDR2 YFSETQ. This clonotype appeared many times. Individual cDNA molecules received unique molecular identifiers during library preparation. Using its own MiXCR run on the 5' RACE reads, TCRdb lists one record per CDR3 protein. The top ten clones hold 4.5% to 6% of a sample with roughly 20,000 distinct CDR3 sequences, around 3.5% of them seen once.

The chain employs TRBV5-1 and TRBJ2-1; 7 bases are shared with TRBD2. This TCR was sampled from an adult who was a healthcare worker with PCR-confirmed SARS-CoV-2 infection or an uninfected control (not recorded which). Sequenced input: whole blood. CDR3 nucleotides: TGCGCCAGCAGCGGGGACGGCGGGAGCTGGTCCTACAATGAGCAGTTCTTC. Its protein is CASSGDGGSWSYNEQFF.